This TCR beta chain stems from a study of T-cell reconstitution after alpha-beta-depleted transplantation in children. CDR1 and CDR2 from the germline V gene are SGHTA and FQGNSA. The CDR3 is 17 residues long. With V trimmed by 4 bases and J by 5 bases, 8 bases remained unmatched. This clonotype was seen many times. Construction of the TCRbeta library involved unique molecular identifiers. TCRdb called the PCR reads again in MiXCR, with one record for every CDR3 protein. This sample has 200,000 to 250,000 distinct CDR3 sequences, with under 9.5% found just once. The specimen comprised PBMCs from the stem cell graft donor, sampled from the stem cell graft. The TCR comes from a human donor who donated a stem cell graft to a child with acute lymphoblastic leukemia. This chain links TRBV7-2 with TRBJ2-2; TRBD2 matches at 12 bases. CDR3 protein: CASSSSSGGAETGELFF. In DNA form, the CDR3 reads TGTGCCAGCAGCTCATCTAGCGGGGGGGCCGAAACCGGGGAGCTGTTTTTT.